This T cell receptor beta chain was documented in a study of blood T cells in healthy people across ages. Per the germline V gene, CDR1 is SQVTM and CDR2 is ANQGSEA. Trimming took 6 bases from V and 0 from J; bases not matched to a gene: 4. The CDR3 spans 13 residues. This clonotype appeared many times. A second PCR, run for 7 to 11 cycles, used a sample-barcoded 5' primer plus a J-beta primer mix. A single record per CDR3 protein comes from TCRdb applying MiXCR to the 5' RACE reads. Found here are 600,000 to 900,000 distinct CDR3 sequences, more than 25% of them singletons; the top ten hold under 3%. This sample also belongs to another study, concerning T cells of mothers and their children. That source notes: Input to cDNA synthesis comprised all extracted RNA, at a ratio of about 1.4 ug per 15 ul. Detection of persistent microchimeric T cell clones did not occur.

The receptor's source is a boy younger than 18 in good health. V usage is TRBV29-1 and J usage is TRBJ2-7, with 8 bases matching TRBD1. The sample was blood. The CDR3: CSVGQGISYEQYF. CDR3 coding DNA: TGCAGCGTCGGACAGGGCATCTCCTACGAGCAGTACTTC.